The clone carrying this T cell receptor (beta chain) was detected many times. Sequencing ends 3 residues short of the CDR3 end; the germline J gene provides the rest. Sequenced by immunoSEQ multiplex PCR; TCRdb stores in-frame clones only, minus some. The repertoire consists of over 45,000 clones, none detected only once. These data belong to a study of T cell clonality in common variable immunodeficiency. From germline, CDR1 is SGHRS and CDR2 YFSETQ. Trimming pared 4 bases from V and 1 base from J, leaving 8 bases between. There are 13 residues in the CDR3. The chain has TRBV5-1 and TRBJ1-1; possibly TRBD1 for D (5 bases). Material: peripheral blood mononuclear cells. This receptor was identified in a person aged 18-70 years in good health. The CDR3 bases that were read are TGCGCCAGCAGCCCCCAGGGGAACACTGAA. It encodes CASSPQGNTE. In full, the CDR3 reads CASSPQGNTEAFF.